Sequencing of this T cell receptor beta chain was carried out in a study of T cells after yellow fever vaccination. Study details: Some fractions had low cell numbers, and these were prepared with SMART-Seq v4 Ultra Low Input. General study findings and limits: Post-booster repertoires contained most primary-vaccination clones again (about 95% CD4, less than 90% CD8). By day 5 rather than day 15, the secondary response had peaked, though it was weaker.

The authors made TCR cDNA by 5'RACE template switching, adding a universal primer site and UMIs. Via MiXCR, TCRdb re-called the 5' RACE reads, giving one row per CDR3 protein. The sample has some 320,000 distinct CDR3 sequences, 8.7% seen once. Concerning this clonotype: Its target is unknown.

CDR3 length equals 13 residues. With 6 bases removed from V and 5 bases from J, the gap between germline ends came to 13 bases. Germline loops: CDR1 MNHNS, CDR2 SASEGT. The input for sequencing was PBMCs, taken on the day of the first yellow fever vaccination. The source of this sequence is a man in his late teens or twenties who received the YFV17D yellow fever vaccine. V and J are TRBV6-1 and TRBJ2-5, with D possibly TRBD2 on 5 matching bases. The CDR3 coding sequence is TGTGCCAGCAGATCAACGCGGGTTGAGACCCAGTACTTC. Translating gives CASRSTRVETQYF.